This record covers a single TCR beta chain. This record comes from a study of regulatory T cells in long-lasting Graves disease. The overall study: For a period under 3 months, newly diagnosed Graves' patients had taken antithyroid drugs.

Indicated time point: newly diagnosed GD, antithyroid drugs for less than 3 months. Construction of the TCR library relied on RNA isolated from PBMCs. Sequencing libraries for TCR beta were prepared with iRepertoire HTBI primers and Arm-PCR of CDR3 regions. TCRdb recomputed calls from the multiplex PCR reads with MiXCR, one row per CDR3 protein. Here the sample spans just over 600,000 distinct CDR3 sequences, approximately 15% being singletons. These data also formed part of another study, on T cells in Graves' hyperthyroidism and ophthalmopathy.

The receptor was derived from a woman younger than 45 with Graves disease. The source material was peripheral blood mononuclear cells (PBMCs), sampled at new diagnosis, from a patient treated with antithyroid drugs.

The CDR3: CATSTPQGDPSFSGANVLTF. The CDR3 DNA is TGTGCCACCAGCACTCCCCAAGGGGACCCCTCCTTTTCTGGGGCCAACGTCCTGACTTTC. The rearrangement joins TRBV15 to TRBJ2-6; the D gene could be TRBD1 or TRBD2 (5 bases each). Trimming cost V 4 bases and J 1 base, with 23 bases left between them. The CDR3 runs to 20 residues. Germline CDR1 is LNHNV and CDR2 is YYDKDF (reference sequence).